This T cell receptor (beta chain) derives from a study of graft-versus-host responses after intestinal transplantation. Germline CDR1 MGHRA, CDR2 YSYEKL. This CDR3 comprises 13 residues. After removal of 8 bases from V and 4 bases from J, the junction contained 7 bases not matched to a gene. Data came from immunoSEQ multiplex PCR; TCRdb stores just in-frame clones and leaves some out. The sample yields more than 80,000 clones, 75% to 90% seen once. As concerns this clone: Its cognate antigen is unknown.

V and J are TRBV4-1 and TRBJ2-7; the match to TRBD2 covers 8 bases. The sample was unstimulated CD8+ T cells sorted from spleen or lymph node cells, taken before intestinal transplant. The TCR was taken from a human donor who received an intestinal transplant. The CDR3 DNA sequence: TGCGCCAGCGCCCAGCGGGAGTGGTACGAGCAGTACTTC. This translates into CASAQREWYEQYF.